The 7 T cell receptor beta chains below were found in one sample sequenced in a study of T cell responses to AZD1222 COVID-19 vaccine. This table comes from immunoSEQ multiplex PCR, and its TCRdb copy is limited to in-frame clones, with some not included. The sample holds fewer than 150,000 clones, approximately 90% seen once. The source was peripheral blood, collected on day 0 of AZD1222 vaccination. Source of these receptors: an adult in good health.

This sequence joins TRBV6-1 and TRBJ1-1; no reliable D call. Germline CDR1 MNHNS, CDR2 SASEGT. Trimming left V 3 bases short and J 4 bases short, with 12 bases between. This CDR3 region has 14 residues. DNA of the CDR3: TGTGCCAGCAGTGACGTTTCCAGGACCACTGAAGCTTTCTTT. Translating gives CASSDVSRTTEAFF.

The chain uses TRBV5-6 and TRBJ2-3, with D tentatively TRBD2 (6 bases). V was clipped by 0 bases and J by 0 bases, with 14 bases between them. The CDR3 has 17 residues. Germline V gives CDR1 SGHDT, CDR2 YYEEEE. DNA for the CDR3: TGTGCCAGCAGCTTGGTGACTAGAGGAATGAGCACAGATACGCAGTATTTT. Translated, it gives CASSLVTRGMSTDTQYF.

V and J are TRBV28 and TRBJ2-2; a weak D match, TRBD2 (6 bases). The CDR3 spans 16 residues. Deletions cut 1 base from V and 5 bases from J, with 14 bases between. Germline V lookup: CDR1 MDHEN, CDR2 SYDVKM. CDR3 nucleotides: TGTGCCAGCAGTTTATACAGCGGGTTGGGGACCGGGGAGCTGTTTTTT. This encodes CASSLYSGLGTGELFF.

CDR3 amino acids: CASSIVQPDQPQHF. The CDR3, as DNA: TGTGCCAGTAGTATAGTTCAGCCAGATCAGCCCCAGCATTTT. V is TRBV19 and J is TRBJ1-5; D is ambiguous. Germline V gene lookup returns CDR1 LNHDA and CDR2 SQIVND (reference sequence). This CDR3 is built from 14 residues. V lost 1 base and J lost 5, with 9 bases in between.

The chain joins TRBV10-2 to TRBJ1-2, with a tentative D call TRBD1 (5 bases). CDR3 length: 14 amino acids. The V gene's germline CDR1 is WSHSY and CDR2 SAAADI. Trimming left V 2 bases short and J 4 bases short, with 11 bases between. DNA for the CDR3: TGCGCCAGCAGTGAGGCAGGGCCTGGCTATGGCTACACCTTC. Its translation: CASSEAGPGYGYTF.

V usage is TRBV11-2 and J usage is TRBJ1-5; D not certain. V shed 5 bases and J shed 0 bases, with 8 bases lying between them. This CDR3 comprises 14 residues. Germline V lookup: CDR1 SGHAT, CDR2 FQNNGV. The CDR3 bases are TGTGCCAGCAGCCGAGACACTAGCAATCAGCCCCAGCATTTT. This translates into CASSRDTSNQPQHF.

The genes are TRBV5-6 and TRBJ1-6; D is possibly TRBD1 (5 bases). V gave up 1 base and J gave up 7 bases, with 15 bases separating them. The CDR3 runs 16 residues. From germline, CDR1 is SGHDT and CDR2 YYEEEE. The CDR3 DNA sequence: TGTGCCAGCAGCTTGCGACCAGGGAGACCCAATTCACCCCTCCACTTT. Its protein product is CASSLRPGRPNSPLHF.